This TCR beta chain was recovered during a study of cytomegalovirus exposure and HLA in healthy donors. General study points: A previous analysis found most TCR beta V segments productive roughly 87% or roughly 30% of the time.

It was with 60 Vbeta and 13 Jbeta primers that the PCR ran. This table comes from immunoSEQ multiplex PCR, and its TCRdb copy is limited to in-frame clones, with some not included. The sample has roughly 190,000 clones; around 83% are singletons. Points on this clone: The antigen is not known.

This receptor was obtained from a woman between 35 and 50 years old in good health and CMV-seronegative. Input material: PBMCs.

DNA for the CDR3: TGTGCCAGCAGTTTCGCAGGGGCCTATGGCTACACCTTC. This sequence encodes CASSFAGAYGYTF. The V and J genes are TRBV27 and TRBJ1-2; possibly TRBD1 for D (6 bases). Trimming took off 3 bases at V and 4 bases at J, with 9 bases between the two ends. Germline loops: CDR1 MNHEY, CDR2 SMNVEV (reference sequence). The CDR3 is made up of 13 amino acids.